This is a list of T cell receptor beta chains from one sample in a study of blood T cell repertoires in COVID-19. Clones were read by immunoSEQ multiplex PCR, and TCRdb kept only the in-frame ones, dropping some. Among fewer than 600,000 clones, 89% were seen once, and the ten largest hold approximately 0.9%. The source material was peripheral blood. The origin of the receptors is a man younger than 30 with COVID-19, enrolled during active disease. Each CDR3 is given with its conserved first and last residue. The D gene is left open where the match is weak. Part of the rows lack a size; the others show once, few, many or a class for expanded clones.

d_gene: -; v_gene: TRBV2; j_gene: TRBJ1-2; abundance: -; CDR3nt: TGTGCCAGCAGCTCCCGCCGAGAGGACTATGGCTACACCTTC; CDR3aa: CASSSRREDYGYTF
d_gene: -; v_gene: TRBV5-1; j_gene: TRBJ1-1; abundance: -; CDR3nt: TGCGCCAGCAACCCCCGAGAGGGAAGCACTGAAGCTTTCTTT; CDR3aa: CASNPREGSTEAFF
d_gene: -; v_gene: TRBV7-2; j_gene: TRBJ2-2; abundance: -; CDR3nt: TGTGCCAGCAGCTTTACTAGCCTCACCGGGGAGCTGTTTTTT; CDR3aa: CASSFTSLTGELFF
d_gene: -; v_gene: TRBV6-7; j_gene: TRBJ2-7; abundance: once; CDR3nt: TGTGCCAGCAGTTCCCGGACTGGTTACGAGCAGTACTTC; CDR3aa: CASSSRTGYEQYF
d_gene: -; v_gene: TRBV7-8; j_gene: TRBJ2-1; abundance: -; CDR3nt: TGTGCCAGCAGCTTCGGGGACTACAATGAGCAGTTCTTC; CDR3aa: CASSFGDYNEQFF
d_gene: -; v_gene: TRBV11-2; j_gene: TRBJ2-6; abundance: -; CDR3nt: TGTGCCAGCAGCCCCGGGAACTTCCCGGGCGTCCTGACTTTC; CDR3aa: CASSPGNFPGVLTF
d_gene: TRBD1; v_gene: TRBV7-9; j_gene: TRBJ1-2; abundance: -; CDR3nt: TGTGCCAGCAGCTTAGGCAGGGGGATAGGAGGCTACACCTTC; CDR3aa: CASSLGRGIGGYTF
d_gene: -; v_gene: TRBV7-9; j_gene: TRBJ1-3; abundance: -; CDR3nt: TGTGCCAGCAGGGAAAGGAGTGCTGGAAACACCATATATTTT; CDR3aa: CASRERSAGNTIYF
d_gene: TRBD1; v_gene: TRBV27; j_gene: TRBJ1-6; abundance: -; CDR3nt: TGTGCCAGTTCAGGGGGCCTCTCCTATAATTCACCCCTCCACTTT; CDR3aa: CASSGGLSYNSPLHF
d_gene: TRBD2; v_gene: TRBV9; j_gene: TRBJ2-3; abundance: -; CDR3nt: TGTGCCAGCAGCGTACGTAGCGGGGAGGATACGCAGTATTTT; CDR3aa: CASSVRSGEDTQYF
d_gene: TRBD1; v_gene: TRBV5-5; j_gene: TRBJ2-7; abundance: -; CDR3nt: TGTGCCAGCAGCCGCCGGGGACAGGGGACCTACGAGCAGTACTTC; CDR3aa: CASSRRGQGTYEQYF
d_gene: TRBD2; v_gene: TRBV19; j_gene: TRBJ2-5; abundance: -; CDR3nt: TGTGCCAGTAGTATAGAGTCTAGCGGGCTCCCAGATGGCCAGTACTTC; CDR3aa: CASSIESSGLPDGQYF
d_gene: TRBD1; v_gene: TRBV5-1; j_gene: TRBJ1-6; abundance: -; CDR3nt: TGCGCCAGCAGCTTGGGAGACAGGGGGTTCTATAATTCACCCCTCCACTTT; CDR3aa: CASSLGDRGFYNSPLHF
d_gene: -; v_gene: TRBV24-1; j_gene: TRBJ2-2; abundance: -; CDR3nt: TGTGCCACCAGTGATACCCCAGGGGACCGGGAGCTGTTTTTT; CDR3aa: CATSDTPGDRELFF
d_gene: -; v_gene: TRBV7-2; j_gene: TRBJ1-1; abundance: -; CDR3nt: TGTGCCAGCAGCCCGACAGTGATAAACACTGAAGCTTTCTTT; CDR3aa: CASSPTVINTEAFF
d_gene: TRBD1; v_gene: TRBV23-1; j_gene: TRBJ1-1; abundance: -; CDR3nt: TGCGCCAGCAGTCAGCCCACAGGGGAACGAGGCACTGAAGCTTTCTTT; CDR3aa: CASSQPTGERGTEAFF
d_gene: TRBD2; v_gene: TRBV4-1; j_gene: TRBJ2-1; abundance: -; CDR3nt: TGCGCCAGCAGCCCCGGCGGTAGCGGGAGTTTTAATGAGCAGTTCTTC; CDR3aa: CASSPGGSGSFNEQFF
d_gene: -; v_gene: TRBV5-1; j_gene: TRBJ2-2; abundance: -; CDR3nt: TGCGCCAGCAGCTTGGCCAACACACGAGGTCCCGCGAACACCGGGGAGCTGTTTTTT; CDR3aa: CASSLANTRGPANTGELFF
d_gene: -; v_gene: TRBV6-1; j_gene: TRBJ1-1; abundance: few; CDR3nt: TGTGCCAGCAGTGAACGACAGAACACTGAAGCTTTCTTT; CDR3aa: CASSERQNTEAFF
d_gene: -; v_gene: TRBV6-5; j_gene: TRBJ1-4; abundance: once; CDR3nt: TGTGCCAGCAGTTACGGGGTTGGGGCGAATGAAAAACTGTTTTTT; CDR3aa: CASSYGVGANEKLFF
d_gene: -; v_gene: TRBV27; j_gene: TRBJ1-6; abundance: once; CDR3nt: TGTGCCAGCAGACAACCCGCGCGACAGTATAATTCACCCCTCCACTTT; CDR3aa: CASRQPARQYNSPLHF
d_gene: TRBD1; v_gene: TRBV5-1; j_gene: TRBJ2-5; abundance: -; CDR3nt: TGCGCCAGCAGCTCCGGGACAGGGGTCGGGGAGACCCAGTACTTC; CDR3aa: CASSSGTGVGETQYF
d_gene: TRBD1; v_gene: TRBV25-1; j_gene: TRBJ2-7; abundance: -; CDR3nt: TGTGCCAGCAGTGCCACAGGGGTGACCCTCGAGCAGTACTTC; CDR3aa: CASSATGVTLEQYF
d_gene: TRBD2; v_gene: TRBV20-1; j_gene: TRBJ2-1; abundance: -; CDR3nt: TGCAGTGCTAGTCCCCGGGGAGCTAGCGGATACAATGAGCAGTTCTTC; CDR3aa: CSASPRGASGYNEQFF
d_gene: -; v_gene: TRBV6-6; j_gene: TRBJ1-4; abundance: -; CDR3nt: TGTGCCAGCAGGGACGGGGGAGAAAATGAAAAACTGTTTTTT; CDR3aa: CASRDGGENEKLFF
d_gene: TRBD2; v_gene: TRBV30; j_gene: TRBJ2-7; abundance: -; CDR3nt: TGTGCCTCAAGTAGCGGGAGGGCCTACGAGCAGTACTTC; CDR3aa: CASSSGRAYEQYF
d_gene: -; v_gene: TRBV19; j_gene: TRBJ2-1; abundance: -; CDR3nt: TGTGCCAGTAGTATGGGCTTAAAGGTTGAGCAGTTCTTC; CDR3aa: CASSMGLKVEQFF
d_gene: TRBD1; v_gene: TRBV27; j_gene: TRBJ1-1; abundance: -; CDR3nt: TGTGCCAGTTCACAGGGGGCGCAAACTGAAGCTTTCTTT; CDR3aa: CASSQGAQTEAFF
d_gene: TRBD2; v_gene: TRBV6-5; j_gene: TRBJ2-7; abundance: -; CDR3nt: TGTGCCAGCAGCCGGGACTACTTGAGCTCCTACGAGCAGTACTTC; CDR3aa: CASSRDYLSSYEQYF